This TCR beta chain was sequenced in a study of T cells in Graves' hyperthyroidism and ophthalmopathy. This clonotype came up a few times. With 2 bases clipped from V and 1 base from J, the junction kept 4 bases outside the gene matches. Germline V gives CDR1 KGHSY, CDR2 FQNENV. This CDR3 region has 15 residues. Researchers took RNA transcripts and amplified the TCR beta CDR3 regions from them. The TCR CDR3 first-round RT-PCR relied on the HTBI primer set. TCRdb reprocessed the multiplex PCR reads via MiXCR and lists one record per CDR3 protein. The table shows 450,000 to 650,000 distinct CDR3 sequences, with 11% to 15% occurring only once.

This receptor was obtained from a woman younger than 35 with Graves' ophthalmopathy. The sample was blood. This chain links TRBV16 with TRBJ2-7, with TRBD1 identical over 8 bases. CDR3 amino acids: CASSQVWDRSYEQYF. For the CDR3, the DNA is TGTGCCAGCAGCCAAGTTTGGGACAGGTCCTACGAGCAGTACTTC.